The 16 T cell receptor beta chains given below trace back to one sample, sequenced in a study of radiotherapy plus CTLA-4 blockade in lung cancer. The table came from immunoSEQ multiplex PCR; TCRdb's copy has only in-frame clones and leaves some out. The sample lists around 45,000 clones, about three quarters seen once, with about 3.8% in the top ten. The material was peripheral blood, obtained from a patient treated with radiotherapy plus ipilimumab. These receptors were taken from a human donor with non-small cell lung cancer who had a complete response to radiotherapy plus ipilimumab.

This clone was seen a handful of times. The chain is built from TRBV2 and TRBJ1-1; TRBD1 matches 9 bases. From germline, CDR1 is SNHLY and CDR2 FYNNEI. This CDR3 has 14 amino acids. The V segment lost 6 bases and the J segment 1 base; nucleotides outside the gene matches: 3. CDR3 loop: CASSRQGGNTEAFF. The CDR3 DNA reads TGTGCCAGCAGCCGACAGGGGGGGAACACTGAAGCTTTCTTT.

V usage is TRBV7-2 and J usage is TRBJ2-5; TRBD2 matches 15 bases. This CDR3 comprises 15 residues. Germline CDR1 is SGHTA and CDR2 is FQGNSA. V lost 5 bases to trimming and J lost 4 bases; unmatched junction nucleotides: 2. The CDR3 nucleotides are TGTGCCAGCAGCGCGGGACTAGCGGGAGGAGAGACCCAGTACTTC. Amino acid sequence: CASSAGLAGGETQYF.

V gene TRBV2 combines with J gene TRBJ2-1, with TRBD2 matching 10 bases. V trimming: 4 bases; J trimming: 7 bases; junction bases outside the gene matches: 7. The CDR3 totals 15 residues. Germline V CDR1 and CDR2: SNHLY, FYNNEI. The CDR3 DNA sequence: TGTGCCAGCAGTGTTACTAGCGGGGTACGTAATGAGCAGTTCTTC. It is translated as CASSVTSGVRNEQFF.

This clone appeared a few times. The V gene is TRBV6-5, the J gene TRBJ1-2; perhaps TRBD1 as D (5 bases). The CDR3 is made up of 12 amino acids. Deletions cut 6 bases from V and 8 bases from J, with 13 bases between. Germline assignment: CDR1 MNHEY and CDR2 SVGAGI. CDR3 amino acids: CASRSRDSGYTF. Written as DNA, the CDR3 is TGTGCCAGCAGAAGCAGGGACTCCGGCTACACCTTC.

This rearrangement joins TRBV18 to TRBJ1-1, with 9 bases lining up with TRBD1. The CDR3 consists of 16 residues. Germline V CDR1 and CDR2: KGHSH, LQKENI. V lost 3 bases, J lost 1 base, and 6 bases stayed unmatched. The DNA for the CDR3 is TGTGCCAGCTCACCCCTACCGGGACAGGGGAACACTGAAGCTTTCTTT. Translated: CASSPLPGQGNTEAFF.

The CDR3 sequence: CAWGQGRYSPLHF. In nucleotides, the CDR3 is TGTGCCTGGGGACAGGGGCGATATTCACCCCTCCACTTT. The gene calls are TRBV30 and TRBJ1-6; 9 positions agree with TRBD1. Germline assignment: CDR1 GTSNPN and CDR2 SVGIG (reference sequence). Trimming cost V 5 bases and J 8 bases; bases outside gene matches: 4. The CDR3 length is 13 residues.

V gene TRBV19 combines with J gene TRBJ2-2, with 9 nucleotides matching TRBD2. Germline V gene sequence: CDR1 LNHDA, CDR2 SQIVND (reference sequence). The CDR3 has 15 amino acids. After removal of 8 bases from V and 4 bases from J, the junction contained 8 bases not matched to a gene. CDR3: CASLTSGYSTGELFF. The CDR3 bases are TGTGCCAGTTTGACTAGCGGTTACTCCACCGGGGAGCTGTTTTTT.

This sequence joins TRBV25-1 and TRBJ2-1; 7 bases line up with TRBD2. Trimming took 10 bases from V and 8 from J; bases not matched to a gene: 8. Germline V gene data show CDR1 as MGHDK and CDR2 as SYGVNS. The length of the CDR3 is 12 residues. The DNA for the CDR3 is TGTGCCACTCGGGAGGCCAATCATGAGCAGTTCTTC. Its protein product is CATREANHEQFF.

This chain joins TRBV7-2 and TRBJ2-3; 10 positions agree with TRBD1. The CDR3 covers 15 residues. Germline V gives CDR1 SGHTA, CDR2 FQGNSA. After removal of 1 base from V and 6 bases from J, the junction contained 4 bases not matched to a gene. The CDR3 DNA reads as TGTGCCAGCAGCTTAGTGGTGGACAGGGGGGATACGCAGTATTTT. Its translation: CASSLVVDRGDTQYF. The full variable domain, completed using reference TRBV7-2 and TRBJ2-3, is GAGVSQSPSNKVTEKGKDVELRCDPISGHTALYWYRQSLGQGLEFLIYFQGNSAPDKSGLPSDRFSAERTGGSVSTLTIQRTQQEDSAVYLCASSLVVDRGDTQYFGPGTRLTVL.

This clone was found once. The V call is TRBV5-6, the J call TRBJ1-2; 7 nucleotides line up with TRBD1. V dropped 5 bases and J dropped 4; count of bases not matched to a gene: 5. Germline V gene lookup returns CDR1 SGHDT and CDR2 YYEEEE. CDR3 length equals 13 residues. CDR3 DNA sequence: TGTGCCAGCAGACCGACAGGGCGCTATGGCTACACCTTC. Its protein product is CASRPTGRYGYTF.

The chain carries TRBV7-9 and TRBJ2-1; TRBD1 agrees at 7 bases. Germline V CDR1 and CDR2: SEHNR, FQNEAQ (reference sequence). The CDR3 length is 18 residues. The ends lost 5 bases at V and 6 bases at J; junction bases unmatched: 19. The CDR3 loop is CASSNPEIPGQSINEQFF. The CDR3, as DNA: TGTGCCAGCAGCAACCCAGAGATCCCGGGACAGTCGATCAATGAGCAGTTCTTC. Full variable domain (remainder filled in from reference TRBV7-9 and TRBJ2-1): DTGVSQNPRHKITKRGQNVTFRCDPISEHNRLYWYRQTLGQGPEFLTYFQNEAQLEKSRLLSDRFSAERPKGSFSTLEIQRTEQGDSAMYLCASSNPEIPGQSINEQFFGPGTRLTVL.

V and J are TRBV6-5 and TRBJ2-3; possible D gene TRBD1, 6 bases. Germline V gene lookup returns CDR1 MNHEY and CDR2 SVGAGI. The CDR3 is 12 amino acids. V gave up 8 bases and J gave up 3 bases, with 9 bases separating them. CDR3 nucleotide sequence: TGTGCCAGCGGCAGGGGTACAGATACGCAGTATTTT. It yields the protein CASGRGTDTQYF.

V gene TRBV5-1 combines with J gene TRBJ2-7; TRBD2 aligns across 7 bases. J lost 1 base, V lost 0 bases, and 1 base had no gene match. Per the germline V gene, CDR1 is SGHRS and CDR2 is YFSETQ. The CDR3 is made up of 14 amino acids. The CDR3 nucleotides are TGCGCCAGCAGCTTGGAAGCGGGATCCTACGAGCAGTACTTC. It codes for CASSLEAGSYEQYF.

This chain uses TRBV7-2 with TRBJ2-1, with 11 bases fitting TRBD1. Germline-derived CDR1 and CDR2 are SGHTA and FQGNSA. Germline trimming cut 8 bases from V and 0 bases from J; bases unmatched to any gene: 3. The CDR3 is 15 amino acids. CDR3 bases: TGTGCCAGCTCTGGGACAGGGGGCTCCTACAATGAGCAGTTCTTC. This codes for CASSGTGGSYNEQFF.

This chain connects TRBV7-2 to TRBJ1-2; D is possibly TRBD1 (6 bases). CDR3 size: 14 residues. Germline assignment: CDR1 SGHTA and CDR2 FQGNSA. V lost 6 bases and J lost 4, with 15 bases in between. Here the CDR3 DNA reads TGTGCCAGCAGTTCGGCGGGGGGCGTCTATGGCTACACCTTC. Amino acids: CASSSAGGVYGYTF.

The genes are TRBV6-6 and TRBJ1-4, with D tentatively TRBD1 (5 bases). The germline V gene has CDR1 MNHNY and CDR2 SVGAGI (reference sequence). The CDR3 contains 13 residues. Trimming stripped 8 bases from V and 3 bases from J, with 10 bases between. CDR3: CASGRQSNEKLFF. The CDR3 DNA reads as TGTGCCAGCGGACGACAGTCTAATGAAAAACTGTTTTTT.